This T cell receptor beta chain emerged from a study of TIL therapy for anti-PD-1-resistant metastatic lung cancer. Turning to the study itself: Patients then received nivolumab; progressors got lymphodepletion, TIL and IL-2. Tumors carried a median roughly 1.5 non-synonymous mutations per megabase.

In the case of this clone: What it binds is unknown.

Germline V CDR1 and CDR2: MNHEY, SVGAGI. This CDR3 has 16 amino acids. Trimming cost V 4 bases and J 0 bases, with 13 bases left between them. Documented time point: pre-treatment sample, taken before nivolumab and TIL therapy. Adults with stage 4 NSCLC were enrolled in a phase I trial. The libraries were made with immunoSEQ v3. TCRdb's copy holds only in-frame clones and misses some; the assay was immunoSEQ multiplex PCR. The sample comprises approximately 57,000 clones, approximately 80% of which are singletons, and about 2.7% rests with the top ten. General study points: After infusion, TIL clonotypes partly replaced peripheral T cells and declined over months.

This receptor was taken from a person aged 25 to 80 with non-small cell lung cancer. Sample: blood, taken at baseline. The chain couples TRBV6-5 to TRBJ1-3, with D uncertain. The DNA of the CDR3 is TGTGCCAGCAGTTCCCCGCCTGGAAGCTCTGGAAACACCATATATTTT. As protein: CASSSPPGSSGNTIYF.